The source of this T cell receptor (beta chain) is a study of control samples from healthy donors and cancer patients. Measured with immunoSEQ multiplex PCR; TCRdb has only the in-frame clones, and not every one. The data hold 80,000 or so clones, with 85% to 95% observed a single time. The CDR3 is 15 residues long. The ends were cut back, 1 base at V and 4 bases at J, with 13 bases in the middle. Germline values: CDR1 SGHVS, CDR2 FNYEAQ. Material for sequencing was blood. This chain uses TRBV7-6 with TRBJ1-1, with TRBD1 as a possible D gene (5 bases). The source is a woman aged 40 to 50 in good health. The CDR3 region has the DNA TGTGCCAGCAGCTTAGAGGAGGGGAGGGGCACTGAAGCTTTCTTT. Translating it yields CASSLEEGRGTEAFF.